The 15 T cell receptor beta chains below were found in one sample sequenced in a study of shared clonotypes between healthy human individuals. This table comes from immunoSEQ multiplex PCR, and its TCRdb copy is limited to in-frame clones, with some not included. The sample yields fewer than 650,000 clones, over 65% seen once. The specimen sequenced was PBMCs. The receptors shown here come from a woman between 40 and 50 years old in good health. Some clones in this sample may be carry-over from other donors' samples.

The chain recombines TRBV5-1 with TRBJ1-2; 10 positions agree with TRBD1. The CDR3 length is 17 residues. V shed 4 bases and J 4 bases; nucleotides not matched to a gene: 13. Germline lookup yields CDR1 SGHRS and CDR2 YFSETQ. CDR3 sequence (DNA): TGCGCCAGCAGCCCCGGGACAGGGGTCTTGGACACCTATGGCTACACCTTC. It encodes CASSPGTGVLDTYGYTF.

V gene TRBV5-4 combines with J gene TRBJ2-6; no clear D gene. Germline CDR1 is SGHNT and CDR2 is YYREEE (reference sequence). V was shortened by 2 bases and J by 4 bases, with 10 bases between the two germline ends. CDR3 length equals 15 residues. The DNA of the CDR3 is TGTGCCAGCAGCTTCCCCCCCCGGGGGGCCAACGTCCTGACTTTC. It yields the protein CASSFPPRGANVLTF.

The CDR3 is CASSPLSFAGSNEQFF. CDR3 DNA sequence: TGTGCCAGCTCACCACTTAGTTTCGCCGGGAGTAATGAGCAGTTCTTC. This chain uses TRBV18 with TRBJ2-1, with D maybe TRBD2 (6 bases). The CDR3 runs 16 residues. The germline V gene encodes CDR1 KGHSH and CDR2 LQKENI. Trimming removed 1 base from V and 7 bases from J, with 17 bases in between.

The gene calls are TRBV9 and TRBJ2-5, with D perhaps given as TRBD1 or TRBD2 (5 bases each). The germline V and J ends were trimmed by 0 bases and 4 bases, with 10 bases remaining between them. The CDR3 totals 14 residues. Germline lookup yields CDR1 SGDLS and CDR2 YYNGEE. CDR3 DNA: TGTGCCAGCAGCGTAGCTAATGGGGGAGAGACCCAGTACTTC. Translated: CASSVANGGETQYF. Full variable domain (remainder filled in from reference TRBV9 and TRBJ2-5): DSGVTQTPKHLITATGQRVTLRCSPRSGDLSVYWYQQSLDQGLQFLIQYYNGEERAKGNILERFSAQQFPDLHSELNLSSLELGDSALYFCASSVANGGETQYFGPGTRLLVL.

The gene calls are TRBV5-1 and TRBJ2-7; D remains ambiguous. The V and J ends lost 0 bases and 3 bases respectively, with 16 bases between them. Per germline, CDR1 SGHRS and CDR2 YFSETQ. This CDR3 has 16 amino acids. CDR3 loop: CASSLDGGVGIYEQYF. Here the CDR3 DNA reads TGCGCCAGCAGCTTGGATGGTGGGGTTGGGATCTACGAGCAGTACTTC.

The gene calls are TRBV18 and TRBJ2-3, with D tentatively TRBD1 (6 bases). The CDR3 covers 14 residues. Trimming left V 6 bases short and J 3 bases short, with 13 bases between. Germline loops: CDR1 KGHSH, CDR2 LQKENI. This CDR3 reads CASSAARGTDTQYF. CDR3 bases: TGTGCCAGCTCGGCGGCCAGGGGAACAGATACGCAGTATTTT.

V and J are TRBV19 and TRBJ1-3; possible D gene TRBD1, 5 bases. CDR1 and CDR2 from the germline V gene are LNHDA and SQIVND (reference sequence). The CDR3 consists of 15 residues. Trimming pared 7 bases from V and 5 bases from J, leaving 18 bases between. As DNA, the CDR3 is TGTGCCAGTACAAAGGCCGGGGGAGGAAGAAACACCATATATTTT. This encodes CASTKAGGGRNTIYF.

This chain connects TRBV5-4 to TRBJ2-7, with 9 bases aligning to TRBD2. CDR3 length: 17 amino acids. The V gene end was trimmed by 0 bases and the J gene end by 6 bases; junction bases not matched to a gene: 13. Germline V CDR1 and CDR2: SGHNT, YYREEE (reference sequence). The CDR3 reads CASSLGSPAGGGVEQYF. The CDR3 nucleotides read TGTGCCAGCAGCTTGGGATCACCGGCGGGAGGGGGGGTCGAGCAGTACTTC.

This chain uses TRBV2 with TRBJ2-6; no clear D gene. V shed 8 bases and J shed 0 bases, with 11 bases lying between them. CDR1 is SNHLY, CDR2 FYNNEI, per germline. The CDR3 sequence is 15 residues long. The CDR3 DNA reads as TGTGCCAGCGACGTTGGGTTCTCTGGGGCCAACGTCCTGACTTTC. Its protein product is CASDVGFSGANVLTF.

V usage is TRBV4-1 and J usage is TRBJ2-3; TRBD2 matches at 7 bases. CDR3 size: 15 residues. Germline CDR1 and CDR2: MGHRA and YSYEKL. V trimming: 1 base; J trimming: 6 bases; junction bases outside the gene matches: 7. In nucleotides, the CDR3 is TGCGCCAGCAGCCAAGGGCGGGGGAGATGGGATACGCAGTATTTT. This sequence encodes CASSQGRGRWDTQYF.

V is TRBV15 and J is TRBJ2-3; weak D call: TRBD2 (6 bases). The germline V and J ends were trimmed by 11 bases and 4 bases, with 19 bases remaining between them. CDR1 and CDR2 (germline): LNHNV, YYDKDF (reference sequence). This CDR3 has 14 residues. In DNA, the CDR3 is TGTGCCTCCAACCCGGGAGTGAGAGCAGATACGCAGTATTTT. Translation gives CASNPGVRADTQYF. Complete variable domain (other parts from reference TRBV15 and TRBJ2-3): DAMVIQNPRYQVTQFGKPVTLSCSQTLNHNVMYWYQQKSSQAPKLLFHYYDKDFNNEADTPDNFQSRRPNTSFCFLDIRSPGLGDTAMYLCASNPGVRADTQYFGPGTRLTVL.

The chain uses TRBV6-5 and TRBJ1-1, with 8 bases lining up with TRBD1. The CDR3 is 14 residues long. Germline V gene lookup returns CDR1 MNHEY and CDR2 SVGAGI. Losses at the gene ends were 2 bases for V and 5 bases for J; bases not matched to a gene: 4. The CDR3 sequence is CASSYRQGWTEAFF. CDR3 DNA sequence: TGTGCCAGCAGTTACCGACAGGGGTGGACTGAAGCTTTCTTT.

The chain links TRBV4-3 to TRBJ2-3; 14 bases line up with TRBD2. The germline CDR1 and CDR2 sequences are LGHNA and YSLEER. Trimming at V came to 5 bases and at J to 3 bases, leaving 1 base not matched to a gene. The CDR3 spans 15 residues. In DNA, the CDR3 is TGCGCCAGCAGCGGGACTAGCGGGGGTACAGATACGCAGTATTTT. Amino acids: CASSGTSGGTDTQYF.

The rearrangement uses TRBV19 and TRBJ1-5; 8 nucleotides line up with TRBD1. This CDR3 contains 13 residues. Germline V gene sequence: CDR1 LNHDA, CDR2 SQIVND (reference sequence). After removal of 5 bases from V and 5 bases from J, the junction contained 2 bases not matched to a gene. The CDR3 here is CASSEQGDQPQHF. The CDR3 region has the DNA TGTGCCAGTAGTGAACAGGGGGATCAGCCCCAGCATTTT.

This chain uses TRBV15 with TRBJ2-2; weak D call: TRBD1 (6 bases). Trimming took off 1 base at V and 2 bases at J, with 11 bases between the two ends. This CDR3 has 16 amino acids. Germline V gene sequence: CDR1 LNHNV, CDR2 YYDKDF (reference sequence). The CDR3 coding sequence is TGTGCCACCAGCAGAGGACAGGTTTCAAACACCGGGGAGCTGTTTTTT. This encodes CATSRGQVSNTGELFF.